This TCR beta chain is drawn from a study of T cell responses to AZD1222 COVID-19 vaccine. Study outcomes and limitations: As reported, nearly half of all spike-specific TCRs target variant regions that are unmutated.

The data were produced by immunoSEQ multiplex PCR, yet TCRdb's version contains in-frame clones alone and is incomplete. The sample shows 170,000 or so clones, around 87% of them seen only once. As regards this clone: Its antigen remains unidentified.

V lost 11 bases and J lost 0, with 14 bases in between. The CDR3 is 14 residues long. Germline assignment: CDR1 MNHEY and CDR2 SVGAGI. This sequence was found in an adult in good health. V usage is TRBV6-5 and J usage is TRBJ1-3, with D unclear. This material consisted of peripheral blood, taken on day 0 of AZD1222 vaccination. CDR3 protein: CAARSTSSGNTIYF. The CDR3 nucleotides are TGTGCCGCCCGTTCTACGAGCTCTGGAAACACCATATATTTT.